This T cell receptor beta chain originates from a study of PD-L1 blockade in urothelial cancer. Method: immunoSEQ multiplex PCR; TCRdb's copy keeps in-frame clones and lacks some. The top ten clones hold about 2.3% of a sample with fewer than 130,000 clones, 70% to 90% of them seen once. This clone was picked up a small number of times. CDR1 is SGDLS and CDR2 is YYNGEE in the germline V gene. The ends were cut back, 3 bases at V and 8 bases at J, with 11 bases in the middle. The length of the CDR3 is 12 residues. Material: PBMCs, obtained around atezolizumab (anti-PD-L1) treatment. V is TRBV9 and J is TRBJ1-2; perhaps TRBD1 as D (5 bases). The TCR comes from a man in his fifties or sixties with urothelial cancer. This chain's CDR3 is CASSAGFRGYTF. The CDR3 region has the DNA TGTGCCAGCAGCGCAGGGTTTCGGGGCTACACCTTC. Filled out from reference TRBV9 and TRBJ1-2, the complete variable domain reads DSGVTQTPKHLITATGQRVTLRCSPRSGDLSVYWYQQSLDQGLQFLIQYYNGEERAKGNILERFSAQQFPDLHSELNLSSLELGDSALYFCASSAGFRGYTFGSGTRLTVV.